This entry lists 27 T cell receptor beta chains sequenced from one sample in a study of human T cells and chemical hapten exposure (TCRdb year 2021). To prepare the library, RACE was applied. The reads were generated on a NextSeq 500. TCRdb cleaned the public reads at Q25 with fastp, built clones with MiXCR and kept in-frame beta chains. Merged by CDR3 protein, the rows form single entries marked with the most common genes and DNA. The sample table contains more than 85,000 distinct CDR3 sequences; only one count was recorded for roughly a third of them. More than 2.5% of the sample is held by the ten biggest clonotypes. The time point label on this specimen signifies: patch test 3, about 24 weeks after DPC sensitization. This specimen's treatment or condition label, interpreted: therapeutic diphenylcyclopropenone sensitization with weekly scalp DPC. Source: whole blood, taken in connection with sensitization to the hapten diphenylcyclopropenone (DPC). Receptors originate from a man aged 40-49 years with alopecia areata. Some clones in this sample may be carry-over from other donors' samples.

This clonotype appeared a few times. J is TRBJ1-1 and V is TRBV4-3, with D possibly matching TRBD1 (6 bases). Between the trimmed V and J ends, which lost 1 base and 5 bases, there was a span of 11 bases. The germline gives CDR1 LGHNA, CDR2 YSLEER. The CDR3 covers 14 residues. The DNA of the CDR3 is TGCGCCAGCAGCCAAGTCAGGGGTAAGACTGAAGCTTTCTTT. Its protein is CASSQVRGKTEAFF.

The gene calls are TRBV24-1 and TRBJ2-2; TRBD1 matches at 7 bases. CDR3 size: 18 residues. Per germline, CDR1 KGHDR and CDR2 SFDVKD. V was clipped by 2 bases and J by 0 bases; unmatched bases: 8. The CDR3 loop reads CATSDYPTGTANTGELFF. The CDR3 DNA is TGTGCCACCAGTGATTACCCCACCGGGACAGCGAACACCGGGGAGCTGTTTTTT.

The chain couples TRBV9 to TRBJ2-3, with 9 bases identical to TRBD2. J lost 2 bases, V lost 2 bases, and 6 bases had no gene match. Germline CDR1 SGDLS, CDR2 YYNGEE. The CDR3 loop spans 16 amino acids. CDR3: CASSVDSGRTTDTQYF. The CDR3 DNA reads TGTGCCAGCAGCGTCGATAGCGGGAGAACCACAGATACGCAGTATTTT.

This clonotype was found a few times. This rearrangement joins TRBV7-2 to TRBJ1-6; weak D call: TRBD1 (5 bases). The CDR3 contains 14 residues. Per germline, CDR1 SGHTA and CDR2 FQGNSA. Trimming pared 7 bases from V and 6 bases from J, leaving 13 bases between. Here the CDR3 DNA reads TGTGCCAGCAAGATGACAGCTTCTAATTCACCCCTCCACTTT. Translation gives CASKMTASNSPLHF.

This clonotype was counted at least ten times. This chain links TRBV18 with TRBJ2-7; TRBD1 might be the D (5 bases). With 1 base removed from V and 6 bases from J, the gap between germline ends came to 22 bases. The germline V gene has CDR1 KGHSH and CDR2 LQKENI. The CDR3 sequence is 17 residues long. The CDR3 protein is CASSPLAGAYSSSEQYF. The DNA of the CDR3 is TGTGCCAGCTCACCACTTGCTGGGGCCTACTCCTCCAGCGAGCAGTACTTC. Together with reference TRBV18 and TRBJ2-7, the CDR3 gives the full variable domain: NAGVMQNPRHLVRRRGQEARLRCSPMKGHSHVYWYRQLPEEGLKFMVYLQKENIIDESGMPKERFSAEFPKEGPSILRIQQVVRGDSAAYFCASSPLAGAYSSSEQYFGPGTRLTVT.

J is TRBJ2-7 and V is TRBV27, with no clear D. Trimming pared 3 bases from V and 6 bases from J, leaving 12 bases between. In germline, CDR1 is MNHEY, CDR2 SMNVEV (reference sequence). The CDR3 has 13 amino acids. The CDR3 here is CASSFRTLTEQYF. CDR3 DNA sequence: TGTGCCAGCAGTTTCCGGACCCTAACCGAGCAGTACTTC.

The V call is TRBV3-1, the J call TRBJ2-1; 7 nucleotides line up with TRBD1. Looked up from germline, CDR1 is LGHDT and CDR2 is YNNKEL (reference sequence). There are 14 residues in the CDR3. The V and J ends lost 4 bases and 9 bases, in that order; junction bases with no gene match: 9. Here the CDR3 DNA reads TGTGCCAGCAGCCCCGACAGGGCGGGTGGTGAGCAGTTCTTC. It codes for CASSPDRAGGEQFF.

The chain combines TRBV20-1 with TRBJ2-7, with 12 bases lining up with TRBD1. Trimming removed 6 bases from V and 4 bases from J; junction bases left unmatched: 10. The CDR3 has 15 amino acids. CDR1 and CDR2 from the germline V gene are DFQATT and SNEGSKA (reference sequence). As DNA, the CDR3 is TGCAGTGCGGGGGACAGGGGGCGGCCCTTGTACGAGCAGTACTTC. This translates into CSAGDRGRPLYEQYF.

In this sample, this clonotype turned up many times. The rearrangement links TRBV12-2 to TRBJ2-1. TRBV12-2 is termed a pseudogene. This CDR3 is built from 12 residues. Written as DNA, the CDR3 is TGTGCAAGTCGCTTATCCCACAATGAGCAGTTCTTC. Amino acids: CASRLSHNEQFF.

CDR3 sequence: CASSNPGTGGEKLFF. The CDR3 region has the DNA TGTGCCAGCAGTAACCCCGGGACAGGGGGGGAAAAACTGTTTTTT. The chain joins TRBV28 to TRBJ1-4; 11 positions match TRBD1. The CDR3 contains 15 residues. Per germline, CDR1 MDHEN and CDR2 SYDVKM. The V segment lost 5 bases and the J segment 8 bases; nucleotides outside the gene matches: 7.

The V call is TRBV30, the J call TRBJ2-1; the D gene is possibly TRBD2 (6 bases). This CDR3 spans 12 amino acids. Trimming removed 4 bases from V and 4 bases from J, with 8 bases in between. The germline V gene has CDR1 GTSNPN and CDR2 SVGIG (reference sequence). CDR3 loop: CAWMGLYNEQFF. The CDR3 nucleotides are TGTGCCTGGATGGGACTGTACAATGAGCAGTTCTTC.

This clonotype was observed a few times. The rearrangement joins TRBV7-2 to TRBJ2-3; 11 bases agree with TRBD2. V was clipped by 5 bases and J by 4 bases; unmatched bases: 8. In germline, CDR1 is SGHTA, CDR2 FQGNSA. The CDR3 is made up of 16 amino acids. CDR3 nucleotide sequence: TGTGCCAGCAGCACCGGGACTAGCGGCCCGGCAGATACGCAGTATTTT. Translated, it gives CASSTGTSGPADTQYF.

V usage is TRBV2 and J usage is TRBJ2-7; D assignment may be TRBD1 or TRBD2 (5 bases each). The V end lost 6 bases, the J end lost 0 bases, and 6 bases lay between the germline ends. This CDR3 region has 12 residues. Germline V gene sequence: CDR1 SNHLY, CDR2 FYNNEI. The CDR3 nucleotides are TGTGCCAGCAGGGGGACCTCCTACGAGCAGTACGTC. Translating gives CASRGTSYEQYV.

CDR3 in DNA: TGTGCCAGCTTTCCATCCCGATCCCCCACTGAAGCTTTCTTT. It codes for CASFPSRSPTEAFF. V usage is TRBV6-1 and J usage is TRBJ1-1, with D uncertain. Trimming shortened V by 8 bases and J by 4 bases, and 17 bases separated the two germline ends. The length of the CDR3 is 14 residues. CDR1 and CDR2 (germline): MNHNS, SASEGT.

The chain employs TRBV19 and TRBJ1-2; D is possibly TRBD1 (5 bases). V lost 11 bases and J lost 8, with 21 bases in between. The CDR3 is made up of 13 amino acids. In germline, CDR1 is LNHDA, CDR2 SQIVND (reference sequence). CDR3 nucleotides: TGTGCCTCAATGGGATACCCGGGGACGGGCTACACCTTC. It translates to CASMGYPGTGYTF.

The sample holds a few counts of this clonotype. The rearrangement joins TRBV10-3 to TRBJ2-1; 12 bases map to TRBD2. J gave up 4 bases and V 6 bases, and 1 base lay outside the gene matches. Germline CDR1 ENHRY, CDR2 SYGVKD. The CDR3 is made up of 14 amino acids. The CDR3 region has the DNA TGTGCCATCAGGACTAGCGGGGGTTACAATGAGCAGTTCTTC. Translation gives CAIRTSGGYNEQFF.

This clonotype was seen only a few times. The genes are TRBV19 and TRBJ2-1; D might be TRBD2 (6 bases). In germline, CDR1 is LNHDA, CDR2 SQIVND (reference sequence). The length of the CDR3 is 14 residues. V shed 6 bases and J shed 5 bases, with 14 bases lying between them. The CDR3 sequence: CASSIRDFNNEQFF. CDR3 nucleotide sequence: TGTGCCAGTAGCATCCGGGACTTTAACAATGAGCAGTTCTTC.

This clonotype was picked up a small number of times. The chain employs TRBV6-5 and TRBJ2-1, with a tentative D call TRBD1 (6 bases). CDR3 length equals 17 residues. Per the germline V gene, CDR1 is MNHEY and CDR2 is SVGAGI. Between the trimmed V and J ends, which lost 3 bases and 1 base, there was a span of 16 bases. The CDR3 spells CASSYDRMGASYNEQFF. The CDR3 DNA reads TGTGCCAGCAGTTATGACAGGATGGGAGCGTCCTACAATGAGCAGTTCTTC.

The rearrangement joins TRBV14 to TRBJ2-5, with D perhaps matching TRBD2 (6 bases). The CDR3 spans 20 residues. The germline V gene has CDR1 SGHDN and CDR2 FVKESK. Between the trimmed V and J ends, which lost 4 bases and 1 base, there was a span of 28 bases. DNA for the CDR3: TGTGCCAGCAGCCCCCCCCGACTGCTCGGGAGTCCTATAGGCCAAGAGACCCAGTACTTC. Translating gives CASSPPRLLGSPIGQETQYF.

The chain joins TRBV10-3 to TRBJ1-2, with 10 bases matching TRBD1. CDR1 is ENHRY, CDR2 SYGVKD, per germline. The CDR3 runs 15 residues. The V and J ends lost 2 bases and 6 bases, in that order; junction bases with no gene match: 6. The CDR3 is CAISEKGQGIDGYTF. In DNA form, the CDR3 reads TGTGCCATCAGTGAGAAGGGACAGGGGATTGATGGCTACACCTTC.

A few counts support this clonotype. At one end the junction does not follow the germline gene, possibly because of a read error. The genes are TRBV6-1 and TRBJ2-2; perhaps TRBD1 as D (6 bases). Germline V gene lookup returns CDR1 MNHNS and CDR2 SASEGT. This CDR3 comprises 14 residues. The CDR3 region has the DNA TGTGCCGGCAGAAAAGGGGGAAACACCGGGGAGCTGTTTTTT. Translating gives CAGRKGGNTGELFF.

The gene calls are TRBV5-4 and TRBJ2-7; no clear D gene. Germline lookup yields CDR1 SGHNT and CDR2 YYREEE (reference sequence). The CDR3 has 13 amino acids. Between the trimmed V and J ends, which lost 0 bases and 4 bases, there was a span of 8 bases. The chain's CDR3 is CASSLELEYEQYF. The CDR3 bases are TGTGCCAGCAGCTTGGAGTTGGAATACGAGCAGTACTTC.

The chain uses TRBV7-9 and TRBJ2-1; the match to TRBD1 covers 8 bases. This CDR3 comprises 14 residues. Germline loops: CDR1 SEHNR, CDR2 FQNEAQ (reference sequence). V was pared by 6 bases and J by 3 bases, with 4 bases of the junction left unmatched. The CDR3 DNA is TGTGCCAGCAGATCGGGACAGGTCTACAATGAGCAGTTCTTC. It yields the protein CASRSGQVYNEQFF.

This clonotype has just a few counts. The V and J genes are TRBV3-1 and TRBJ2-3, with D hard to call. V was pared by 1 base and J by 4 bases, with 9 bases between. The CDR3 has 14 amino acids. Germline assignment: CDR1 LGHDT and CDR2 YNNKEL (reference sequence). The CDR3 loop reads CASSQGTTPDTQYF. CDR3 in DNA: TGTGCCAGCAGCCAAGGGACCACCCCAGATACGCAGTATTTT.

The J gene is TRBJ1-3, the V gene TRBV29-1; D gene ambiguous. The CDR3 is 11 amino acids. Germline CDR1 SQVTM, CDR2 ANQGSEA. The germline V and J ends were trimmed by 7 bases and 0 bases, with 4 bases remaining between them. In DNA, the CDR3 is TGCAGCGCCGACTCTGGAAACACCATATATTTT. Residues: CSADSGNTIYF.

The J gene is TRBJ1-3, the V gene TRBV7-9, with 8 positions matching TRBD1. Germline CDR1 and CDR2: SEHNR and FQNEAQ (reference sequence). The junction had 3 bases not matched to a gene; V was cut back by 5 bases and J by 0 bases. This CDR3 is built from 15 residues. The CDR3: CASSPDRVSGNTIYF. Here the CDR3 DNA reads TGTGCCAGCAGCCCGGACAGGGTCTCTGGAAACACCATATATTTT.

This chain joins TRBV18 and TRBJ2-5, with 7 nucleotides matching TRBD2. The germline CDR1 and CDR2 sequences are KGHSH and LQKENI. The V gene end was trimmed by 2 bases and the J gene end by 1 base; junction bases not matched to a gene: 10. The CDR3 has 17 residues. CDR3 residues: CASSPRRVAGIQETQYF. The DNA for the CDR3 is TGTGCCAGCTCACCAAGGCGGGTAGCGGGTATCCAAGAGACCCAGTACTTC.